Listed below are T cell receptor beta chains from one sample, sequenced in a study of human T cells and chemical hapten exposure. Each CDR3 protein gets one entry after TCRdb re-called the RACE reads with MiXCR. This table holds approximately 69,000 distinct CDR3 sequences, around 10% found once. The sample consisted of whole blood, taken in connection with sensitization to the hapten diphenylcyclopropenone (DPC). The receptors originated from a woman aged 45-60 years with alopecia areata. Some clones in this sample may be carry-over from other donors' samples. Each CDR3 is given with its conserved first and last residue.

cdr3_aa v_call
CASSLIVGGGQETQYF TRBV6-5
CASSRDRDQPQHF TRBV7-8
CASSLGRLAREQYF TRBV5-1
CASSEIRGQLNEQFF TRBV2
CASSLAGGANYGYTF TRBV5-1
CASSRVAGEAYEQYF TRBV7-2
CATSRDPARTGELFF TRBV15
CASSSRGQANEKLFF TRBV5-5
CASSLRWGWNEQFF TRBV7-8
CASSPRTTTGELFF TRBV7-9
CASSPPRGDTEAFF TRBV5-5
CASSEWDPTRVEQYF TRBV25-1
CASSAGLAGPEQYF TRBV5-1
CASISGEATEAFF TRBV25-1
CASSLGLQERFPDTQYF TRBV5-1
CSPRRGHEQFF TRBV29-1
CSARRDSLINEQFF TRBV29-1
CASSEGDEQFF TRBV10-2
CASTVGGIQETQYF TRBV12-3/TRBV12-4
CASSLVGGRIANEQLF TRBV5-1
CASSLVASGSRETQYF TRBV5-1
CSAPPPTSGRADTQYF TRBV20-1
CASSDGAGAADTQYF TRBV6-4
CASTRGGNNQPQHF TRBV5-6
CASSPPSGHGYTF TRBV18
CASSPDRSYGYTF TRBV5-4
CSVRRQETQYF TRBV29-1
CASTPRAGGEGTQYF TRBV10-3
CASSFTRDQRSPLHF TRBV7-2
CASSYRDYQTDTQYF TRBV5-4
CASSHDMGPQRELFF TRBV4-2
CASSRWGDQPQHF TRBV7-2
CASRRGTSGSGETQYF TRBV7-6
CASSGGNSNQPQHF TRBV19
CSVDNSGANYGYTF TRBV29-1